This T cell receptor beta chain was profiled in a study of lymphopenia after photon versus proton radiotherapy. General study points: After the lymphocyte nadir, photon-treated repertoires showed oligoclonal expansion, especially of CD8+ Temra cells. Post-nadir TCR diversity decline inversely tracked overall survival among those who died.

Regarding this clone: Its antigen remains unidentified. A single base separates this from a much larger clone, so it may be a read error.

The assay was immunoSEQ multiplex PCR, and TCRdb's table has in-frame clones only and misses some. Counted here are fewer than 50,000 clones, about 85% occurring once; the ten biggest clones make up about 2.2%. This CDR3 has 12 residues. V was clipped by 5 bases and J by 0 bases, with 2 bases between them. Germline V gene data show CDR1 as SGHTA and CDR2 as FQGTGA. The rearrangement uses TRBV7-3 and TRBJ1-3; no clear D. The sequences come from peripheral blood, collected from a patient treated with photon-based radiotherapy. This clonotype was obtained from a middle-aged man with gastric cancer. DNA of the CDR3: TGTGCCAGCAGCCCCTCTGGAAACACCATATATTTT. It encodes CASSPSGNTIYF.